This T cell receptor beta chain was found in a study of blood T cell repertoires in COVID-19. V shed 4 bases and J 7 bases; nucleotides not matched to a gene: 9. Germline V gene data show CDR1 as SGHTA and CDR2 as FQGTGA. This CDR3 is built from 15 residues. Sequenced by immunoSEQ multiplex PCR; TCRdb stores in-frame clones only, minus some. The sample has 200,000 to 300,000 clones, about 90% seen once. The V call is TRBV7-3, the J call TRBJ2-1; TRBD2 matches 8 bases. The source is a middle-aged woman who had recovered from COVID-19. Sequencing was carried out using peripheral blood. The CDR3 nucleotides read TGTGCCAGCAGCTGGGCTCACGGGGGGGCGAATGAGCAGTTCTTC. Its protein is CASSWAHGGANEQFF.